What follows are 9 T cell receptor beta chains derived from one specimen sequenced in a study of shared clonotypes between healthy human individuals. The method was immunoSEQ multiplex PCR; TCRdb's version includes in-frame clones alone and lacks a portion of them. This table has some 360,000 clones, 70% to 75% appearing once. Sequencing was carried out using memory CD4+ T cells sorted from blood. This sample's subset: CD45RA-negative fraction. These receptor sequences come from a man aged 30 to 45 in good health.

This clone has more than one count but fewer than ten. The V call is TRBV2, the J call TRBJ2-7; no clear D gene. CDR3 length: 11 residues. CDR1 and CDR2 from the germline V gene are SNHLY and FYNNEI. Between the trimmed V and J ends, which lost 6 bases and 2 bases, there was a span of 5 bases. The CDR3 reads CASSPTYEQYF. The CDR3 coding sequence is TGTGCCAGCAGCCCGACCTACGAGCAGTACTTC.

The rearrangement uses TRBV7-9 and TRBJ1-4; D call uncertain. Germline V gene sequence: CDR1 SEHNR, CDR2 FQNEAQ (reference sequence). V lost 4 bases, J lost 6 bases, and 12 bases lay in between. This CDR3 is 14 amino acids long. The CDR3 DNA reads TGTGCCAGCAGCTGGGGTAATGGGGATGAAAAACTGTTTTTT. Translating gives CASSWGNGDEKLFF.

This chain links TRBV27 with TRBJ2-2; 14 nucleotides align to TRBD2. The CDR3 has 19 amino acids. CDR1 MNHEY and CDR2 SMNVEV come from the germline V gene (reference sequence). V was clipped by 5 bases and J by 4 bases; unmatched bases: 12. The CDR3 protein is CASSPPRLAGGRITGELFF. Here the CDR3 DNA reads TGTGCCAGCAGTCCACCACGACTAGCGGGAGGGCGTATCACCGGGGAGCTGTTTTTT.

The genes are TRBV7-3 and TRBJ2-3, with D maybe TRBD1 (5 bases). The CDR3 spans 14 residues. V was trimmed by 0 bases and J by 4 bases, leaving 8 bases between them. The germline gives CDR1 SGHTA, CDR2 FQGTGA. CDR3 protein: CASSLTQGPDTQYF. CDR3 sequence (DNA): TGTGCCAGCAGCTTAACGCAGGGTCCAGATACGCAGTATTTT.

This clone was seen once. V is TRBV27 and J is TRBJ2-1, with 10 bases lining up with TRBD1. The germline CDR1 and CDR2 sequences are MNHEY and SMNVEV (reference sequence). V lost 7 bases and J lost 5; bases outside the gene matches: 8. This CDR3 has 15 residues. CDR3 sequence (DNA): TGTGCCAGCAAGCTGGGACAGGGGTACAACAATGAGCAGTTCTTC. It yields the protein CASKLGQGYNNEQFF.

DNA of the CDR3: TGTGCCAGCAGTTACGCTGACTCCTACGAGCAGTACTTC. This encodes CASSYADSYEQYF. The chain links TRBV6-5 to TRBJ2-7; no clear D. Trimming shortened V by 2 bases and J by 0 bases, and 5 bases separated the two germline ends. Germline V gene sequence: CDR1 MNHEY, CDR2 SVGAGI. CDR3 length: 13 residues.

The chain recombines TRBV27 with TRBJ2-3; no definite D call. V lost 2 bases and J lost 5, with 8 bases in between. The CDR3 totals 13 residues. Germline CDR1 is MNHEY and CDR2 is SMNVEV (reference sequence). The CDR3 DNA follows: TGTGCCAGCAGTTTAGTTTCCCGAGATACGCAGTATTTT. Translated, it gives CASSLVSRDTQYF.

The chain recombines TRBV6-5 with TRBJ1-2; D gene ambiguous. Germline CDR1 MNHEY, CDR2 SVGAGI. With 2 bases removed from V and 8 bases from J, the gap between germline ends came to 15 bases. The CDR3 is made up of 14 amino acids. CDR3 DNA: TGTGCCAGCAGTTACGGCCAGCCCCACACGGGCTACACCTTC. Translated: CASSYGQPHTGYTF.

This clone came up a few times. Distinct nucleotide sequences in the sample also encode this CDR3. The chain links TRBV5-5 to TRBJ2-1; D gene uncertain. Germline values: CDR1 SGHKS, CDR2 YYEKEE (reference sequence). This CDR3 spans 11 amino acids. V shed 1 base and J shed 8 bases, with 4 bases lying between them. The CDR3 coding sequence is TGTGCCAGCAGCTTGTTTTATGAGCAGTTCTTC. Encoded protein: CASSLFYEQFF. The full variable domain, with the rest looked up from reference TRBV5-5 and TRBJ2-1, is DAGVTQSPTHLIKTRGQQVTLRCSPISGHKSVSWYQQVLGQGPQFIFQYYEKEERGRGNFPDRFSARQFPNYSSELNVNALLLGDSALYLCASSLFYEQFFGPGTRLTVL.